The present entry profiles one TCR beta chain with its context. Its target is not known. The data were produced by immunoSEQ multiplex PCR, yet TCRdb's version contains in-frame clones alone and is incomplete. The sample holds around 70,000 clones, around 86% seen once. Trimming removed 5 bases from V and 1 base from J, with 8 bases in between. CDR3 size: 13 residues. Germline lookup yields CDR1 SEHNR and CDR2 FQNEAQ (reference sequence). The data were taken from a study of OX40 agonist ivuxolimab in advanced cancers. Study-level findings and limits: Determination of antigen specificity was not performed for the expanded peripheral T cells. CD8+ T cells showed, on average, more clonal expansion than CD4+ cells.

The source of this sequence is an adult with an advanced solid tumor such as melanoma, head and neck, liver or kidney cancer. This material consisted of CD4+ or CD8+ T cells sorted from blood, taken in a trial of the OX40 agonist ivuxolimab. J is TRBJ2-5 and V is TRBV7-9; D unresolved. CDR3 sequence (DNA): TGTGCCAGCAGCCCGACTGCCCAAGAGACCCAGTACTTC. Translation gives CASSPTAQETQYF.